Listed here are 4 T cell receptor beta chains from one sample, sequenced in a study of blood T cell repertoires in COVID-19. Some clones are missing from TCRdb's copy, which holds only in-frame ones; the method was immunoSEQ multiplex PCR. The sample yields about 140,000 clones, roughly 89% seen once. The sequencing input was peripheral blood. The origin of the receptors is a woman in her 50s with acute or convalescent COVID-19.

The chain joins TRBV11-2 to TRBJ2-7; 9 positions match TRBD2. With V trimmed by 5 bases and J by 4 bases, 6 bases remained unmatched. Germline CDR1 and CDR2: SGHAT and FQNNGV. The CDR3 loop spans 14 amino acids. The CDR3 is CASSPTAGGYEQYF. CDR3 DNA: TGTGCCAGCAGCCCGACAGCGGGGGGTTACGAGCAGTACTTC. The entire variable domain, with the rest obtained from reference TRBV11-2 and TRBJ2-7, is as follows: EAGVAQSPRYKIIEKRQSVAFWCNPISGHATLYWYQQILGQGPKLLIQFQNNGVVDDSQLPKDRFSAERLKGVDSTLKIQPAKLEDSAVYLCASSPTAGGYEQYFGPGTRLTVT.

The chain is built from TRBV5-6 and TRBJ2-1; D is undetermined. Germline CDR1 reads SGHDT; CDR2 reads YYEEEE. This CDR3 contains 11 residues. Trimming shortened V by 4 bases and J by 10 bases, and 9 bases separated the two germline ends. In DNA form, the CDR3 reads TGTGCCAGCAGCCAGGTCGGAGAGCAGTTCTTC. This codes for CASSQVGEQFF.

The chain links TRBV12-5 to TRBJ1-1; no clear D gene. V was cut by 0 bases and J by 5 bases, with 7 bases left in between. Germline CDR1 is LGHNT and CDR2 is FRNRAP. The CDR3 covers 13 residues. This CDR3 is CASGLVLTTEAFF. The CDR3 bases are TGTGCTAGTGGTTTGGTATTAACTACTGAAGCTTTCTTT.

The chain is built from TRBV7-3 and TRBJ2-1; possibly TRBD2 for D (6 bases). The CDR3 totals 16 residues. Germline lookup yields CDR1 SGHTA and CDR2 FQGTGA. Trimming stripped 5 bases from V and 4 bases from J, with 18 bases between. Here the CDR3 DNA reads TGTGCCAGCAGCCCCCAAACAGCGGGCGGGTACAATGAGCAGTTCTTC. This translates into CASSPQTAGGYNEQFF.